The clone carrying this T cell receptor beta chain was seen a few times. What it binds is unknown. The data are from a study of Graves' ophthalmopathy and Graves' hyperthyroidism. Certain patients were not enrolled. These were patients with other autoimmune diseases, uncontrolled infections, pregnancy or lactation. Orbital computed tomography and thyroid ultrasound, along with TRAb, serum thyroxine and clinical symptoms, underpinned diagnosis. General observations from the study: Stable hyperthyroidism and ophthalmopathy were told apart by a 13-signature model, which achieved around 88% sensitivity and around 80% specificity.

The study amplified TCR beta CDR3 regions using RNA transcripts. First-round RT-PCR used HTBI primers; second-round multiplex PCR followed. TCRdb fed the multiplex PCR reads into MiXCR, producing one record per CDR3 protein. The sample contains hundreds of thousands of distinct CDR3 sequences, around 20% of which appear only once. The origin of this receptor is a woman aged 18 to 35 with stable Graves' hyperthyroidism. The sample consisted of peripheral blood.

The DNA for the CDR3 is TGTGCCAGTAGTACCCCCCCGGGGGGAGCAGCTTTCTTT. It encodes CASSTPPGGAAFF. The V gene is TRBV19, the J gene TRBJ1-1; weak D call: TRBD1 (5 bases). The V and J ends lost 4 bases and 10 bases respectively, with 16 bases between them. From germline, CDR1 is LNHDA and CDR2 SQIVND (reference sequence). The CDR3 sequence is 13 residues long.